The 5 T cell receptor beta chains below all came from one sample that was sequenced in a study of T cell clones after liver transplantation. The repertoire was sequenced with immunoSEQ multiplex PCR; TCRdb's copy has only in-frame clones and lacks some. The table records tens of thousands of clones, 60% to 80% of them present only once. Specimen: CD4+ T cells from blood, collected at the 22-month timepoint. The receptors stem from a human patient who received a liver transplant. These T cells may partly come from the graft donor.

This clone was picked up a small number of times. J is TRBJ2-3 and V is TRBV7-9; tentatively, D is TRBD1 (5 bases). Looked up from germline, CDR1 is SEHNR and CDR2 is FQNEAQ (reference sequence). This CDR3 contains 12 residues. V was trimmed by 1 base and J by 6 bases, leaving 5 bases between them. In DNA form, the CDR3 reads TGTGCCAGCAGCTTAGAGGGGGATACGCAGTATTTT. This gives the protein CASSLEGDTQYF.

The rearrangement links TRBV11-3 to TRBJ2-2, with 8 bases that match TRBD1. Germline lookup yields CDR1 SGHNT and CDR2 YENEEA. The CDR3 length is 15 residues. J lost 1 base, V lost 4 bases, and 2 bases had no gene match. DNA for the CDR3: TGTGCCAGCAGCTCCGGGACAGGGAACACCGGGGAGCTGTTTTTT. Translated: CASSSGTGNTGELFF. Variable domain in full (rest from reference TRBV11-3 and TRBJ2-2): EAGVVQSPRYKIIEKKQPVAFWCNPISGHNTLYWYLQNLGQGPELLIRYENEEAVDDSQLPKDRFSAERLKGVDSTLKIQPAELGDSAVYLCASSSGTGNTGELFFGEGSRLTVL.

The chain is built from TRBV6-6 and TRBJ1-4, with 9 nucleotides matching TRBD1. V trimming: 7 bases; J trimming: 8 bases; junction bases outside the gene matches: 8. The CDR3 runs to 14 residues. Germline assignment: CDR1 MNHNY and CDR2 SVGAGI (reference sequence). As DNA, the CDR3 is TGTGCCAGCACCCTGGGACAGGGAAAGGAAAAACTGTTTTTT. Its translation is CASTLGQGKEKLFF.

The gene calls are TRBV4-2 and TRBJ2-7, with D perhaps TRBD1 (5 bases). Per the germline V gene, CDR1 is LGHNA and CDR2 is YNFKEQ. The CDR3 sequence is 15 residues long. Trimming shortened V by 2 bases and J by 2 bases, and 13 bases separated the two germline ends. The CDR3 protein is CASSQFQGITYEQYF. CDR3 sequence (DNA): TGTGCCAGCAGCCAATTCCAGGGTATTACCTACGAGCAGTACTTC.

The chain carries TRBV7-2 and TRBJ2-1, with 9 bases matching TRBD2. V lost 5 bases, J lost 7 bases, and 9 bases stayed unmatched. Germline CDR1 and CDR2: SGHTA and FQGNSA. The CDR3 is 15 residues long. The CDR3 DNA sequence: TGTGCCAGCAGCATGGGCGGGGGGGCATTTAATGAGCAGTTCTTC. It yields the protein CASSMGGGAFNEQFF. The full variable domain, with the rest looked up from reference TRBV7-2 and TRBJ2-1, is GAGVSQSPSNKVTEKGKDVELRCDPISGHTALYWYRQSLGQGLEFLIYFQGNSAPDKSGLPSDRFSAERTGGSVSTLTIQRTQQEDSAVYLCASSMGGGAFNEQFFGPGTRLTVL.